Presented here are 23 T cell receptor beta chains from one specimen sequenced in a study of early T cells in non-severe SARS-CoV-2 infection. MiXCR, applied by TCRdb to the 5' RACE reads, yields one record per CDR3 protein. Seen here are 62,000 or so distinct CDR3 sequences, approximately 9.3% observed once, and the top ten hold roughly 1.2%. The sample taken for sequencing was whole blood. The receptors come from an adult who was a healthcare worker with PCR-confirmed SARS-CoV-2 infection or an uninfected control (not recorded which).

Many counts were recorded for this clonotype. This chain uses TRBV20-1 with TRBJ1-2; 11 nucleotides align to TRBD1. V dropped 0 bases and J dropped 8; count of bases not matched to a gene: 11. The CDR3 sequence is 16 residues long. Per germline, CDR1 DFQATT and CDR2 SNEGSKA (reference sequence). CDR3 nucleotide sequence: TGCAGTGCTAGAGAGCTAGGCCGGGACAGGGGGAACGGCTACACCTTC. Amino acid sequence: CSARELGRDRGNGYTF.

This clonotype was seen a handful of times. This chain links TRBV20-1 with TRBJ1-1; D not certain. Trimming left V 3 bases short and J 0 bases short, with 11 bases between. The CDR3 is made up of 14 amino acids. Germline V lookup: CDR1 DFQATT, CDR2 SNEGSKA (reference sequence). The CDR3 region is CSASKDGLNTEAFF. CDR3 DNA: TGCAGTGCTAGCAAGGACGGACTGAACACTGAAGCTTTCTTT.

This clonotype was detected only a few times. The chain joins TRBV19 to TRBJ2-2; D is possibly TRBD2 (5 bases). The germline V and J ends were trimmed by 4 bases and 4 bases, with 13 bases remaining between them. The V gene's germline CDR1 is LNHDA and CDR2 SQIVND (reference sequence). This CDR3 region has 15 residues. The DNA for the CDR3 is TGTGCCAGTAGTAGAGACTACCTAATCACCGGGGAGCTGTTTTTT. It codes for CASSRDYLITGELFF.

In this sample, this clonotype turned up a few times. The V call is TRBV5-1, the J call TRBJ1-1; a weak D match, TRBD1 (5 bases). The CDR3 contains 12 residues. Trimming removed 3 bases from V and 6 bases from J, with 9 bases in between. Germline V gives CDR1 SGHRS, CDR2 YFSETQ. This chain's CDR3 is CASSSGDAEAFF. The CDR3 nucleotides read TGCGCCAGCAGCTCCGGGGACGCTGAAGCTTTCTTT.

This clonotype was counted only a few times. The gene calls are TRBV11-1 and TRBJ2-2; D might be TRBD1 or TRBD2, each matching 5 bases. V lost 4 bases to trimming and J lost 0 bases, with 12 bases between them. The CDR3 sequence is 16 residues long. CDR1 and CDR2 from the germline V gene are SGHAT and FQDESV (reference sequence). The CDR3 DNA sequence: TGTGCCAGCAGCTCCCGGGACGCTTCGAACACCGGGGAGCTGTTTTTT. This sequence encodes CASSSRDASNTGELFF.

The chain couples TRBV30 to TRBJ1-6; D is uncertain. V was pared by 3 bases and J by 5 bases, with 11 bases between. CDR3 length: 14 amino acids. Germline CDR1 and CDR2: GTSNPN and SVGIG (reference sequence). This CDR3 is CAWRSLQNNSPLHF. For the CDR3, the DNA is TGTGCCTGGAGATCCCTCCAAAATAATTCACCCCTCCACTTT.

The V call is TRBV20-1, the J call TRBJ1-2, with TRBD1 matching over 7 bases. This CDR3 is 14 amino acids long. CDR1 DFQATT and CDR2 SNEGSKA come from the germline V gene (reference sequence). With 3 bases clipped from V and 4 bases from J, the junction kept 8 bases outside the gene matches. The CDR3 DNA reads TGCAGTGCTAGCAAGACAGGGATCGGCTATGGCTACACCTTC. It translates to CSASKTGIGYGYTF.

This clonotype was counted many times. The chain uses TRBV20-1 and TRBJ2-5; 10 nucleotides agree with TRBD1. The CDR3 is made up of 14 amino acids. Germline-derived CDR1 and CDR2 are DFQATT and SNEGSKA (reference sequence). The J segment lost 2 bases and the V segment lost 5 bases, leaving 5 bases of the junction unmatched. The chain's CDR3 is CSAWDRGTQETQYF. CDR3 bases: TGCAGTGCTTGGGACAGGGGCACACAAGAGACCCAGTACTTC.

The CDR3 loop is CATRQGGTDTQYF. The CDR3, as DNA: TGTGCCACCCGACAGGGGGGCACAGATACGCAGTATTTT. The V call is TRBV5-4, the J call TRBJ2-3; 9 bases are a match to TRBD1. The CDR3 consists of 13 residues. CDR1 and CDR2 (germline): SGHNT, YYREEE (reference sequence). V gave up 9 bases and J gave up 1 base; unmatched junction bases: 3.

The chain joins TRBV5-6 to TRBJ2-1; no clear D gene. CDR1 and CDR2 from the germline V gene are SGHDT and YYEEEE. Trimming cost V 1 base and J 2 bases, with 7 bases left between them. This CDR3 comprises 14 residues. The CDR3 reads CASSLILAYNEQFF. CDR3 nucleotides: TGTGCCAGCAGCTTGATCCTTGCCTACAATGAGCAGTTCTTC.

This clonotype was recorded a few times. V is TRBV5-1 and J is TRBJ2-5, with 13 bases lining up with TRBD2. Germline V lookup: CDR1 SGHRS, CDR2 YFSETQ. The junction had 6 bases not matched to a gene; V was cut back by 4 bases and J by 3 bases. The CDR3 is 16 amino acids. The CDR3 region is CASSGAGTSGEETQYF. CDR3 nucleotide sequence: TGCGCCAGCAGCGGTGCGGGGACTAGCGGGGAAGAGACCCAGTACTTC. The complete variable domain, with remaining parts taken from reference TRBV5-1 and TRBJ2-5, reads KAGVTQTPRYLIKTRGQQVTLSCSPISGHRSVSWYQQTPGQGLQFLFEYFSETQRNKGNFPGRFSGRQFSNSRSEMNVSTLELGDSALYLCASSGAGTSGEETQYFGPGTRLLVL.

This clonotype was picked up a small number of times. V usage is TRBV2 and J usage is TRBJ2-7; D is unclear. The CDR3 is 13 residues long. Trimming stripped 5 bases from V and 2 bases from J, with 10 bases between. Germline assignment: CDR1 SNHLY and CDR2 FYNNEI. As DNA, the CDR3 is TGTGCCAGCAGTCGGGTTGTCACCTACGAGCAGTACGTC. Translating gives CASSRVVTYEQYV.

The chain links TRBV18 to TRBJ1-1; possible D gene TRBD1, 5 bases. Germline V gene lookup returns CDR1 KGHSH and CDR2 LQKENI. V lost 3 bases to trimming and J lost 4 bases, with 12 bases between them. This CDR3 spans 14 amino acids. CDR3 loop: CASSPSSRGTEAFF. The CDR3 nucleotides are TGTGCCAGCTCACCGTCCTCTAGGGGCACTGAAGCTTTCTTT.

This clonotype occurred a few times. DNA for the CDR3: TGTGCCAGCAGCTTTACGACGGGATCGTACCAAGAGACCCAGTACTTC. Translating it yields CASSFTTGSYQETQYF. This rearrangement joins TRBV7-9 to TRBJ2-5; D is possibly TRBD2 (5 bases). The CDR3 contains 16 residues. Trimming took 3 bases from V and 0 from J, leaving 14 bases between them. Germline V lookup: CDR1 SEHNR, CDR2 FQNEAQ (reference sequence).

This clonotype turned up a few times. The chain employs TRBV6-2 or TRBV6-3 and TRBJ2-1, with 12 bases fitting TRBD1. Germline trimming cut 2 bases from V and 9 bases from J; bases unmatched to any gene: 5. The CDR3 contains 15 residues. The germline gives CDR1 MNHEY, CDR2 SVGEGT. The CDR3 region has the DNA TGTGCCAGCAGTTACCGGGACAGGGGGCGTAGTGAGCAGTTCTTC. Its protein product is CASSYRDRGRSEQFF.

In its sample, this clonotype was seen many times. The chain uses TRBV7-3 and TRBJ2-1, with D possibly being TRBD1 or TRBD2 (5 bases each). Trimming took 4 bases from V and 3 from J, leaving 10 bases between them. Per germline, CDR1 SGHTA and CDR2 FQGTGA. The CDR3 totals 14 residues. The CDR3 loop is CASSSGTGYNEQFF. In nucleotides, the CDR3 is TGTGCCAGCAGCTCCGGGACGGGCTACAATGAGCAGTTCTTC.

At least ten counts were recorded for this clonotype. The DNA of the CDR3 is TGTGCCAGCAGCCCGGGGACTGAGGATGGGGAGACCCAGTACTTC. Protein sequence: CASSPGTEDGETQYF. This chain uses TRBV4-2 with TRBJ2-5; the D gene is possibly TRBD2 (6 bases). Germline V gene sequence: CDR1 LGHNA, CDR2 YNFKEQ. V lost 4 bases and J 5 bases, leaving 17 bases between the germline ends. The CDR3 consists of 15 residues.

This clonotype was detected many times. The chain employs TRBV11-2 and TRBJ2-7, with unresolved D. The V and J ends lost 5 bases and 1 base respectively, with 6 bases between them. Looked up from germline, CDR1 is SGHAT and CDR2 is FQNNGV. CDR3 size: 12 residues. For the CDR3, the DNA is TGTGCCAGCAGCCTCCGTTCCTACGAGCAGTACGTC. It codes for CASSLRSYEQYV.

This sequence joins TRBV3-1 and TRBJ1-1; D possibly corresponds to TRBD1 (6 bases). The ends were cut back, 4 bases at V and 3 bases at J, with 15 bases in the middle. CDR3 length: 15 residues. Looked up from germline, CDR1 is LGHDT and CDR2 is YNNKEL (reference sequence). CDR3 region: CASSRTGSVDTEAFF. CDR3 coding DNA: TGTGCCAGCAGCCGCACAGGGTCAGTAGACACTGAAGCTTTCTTT.

CDR3 loop: CSARDTGLAVINTQYF. The DNA for the CDR3 is TGCAGTGCTAGAGATACGGGACTAGCGGTTATAAATACGCAGTATTTT. V and J are TRBV20-1 and TRBJ2-3; TRBD2 aligns across 11 bases. The CDR3 spans 16 residues. CDR1 DFQATT and CDR2 SNEGSKA come from the germline V gene (reference sequence). Trimming at V came to 0 bases and at J to 7 bases, leaving 9 bases not matched to a gene.

This clonotype ranks as medium-sized. The V and J genes are TRBV2 and TRBJ2-4, with D possibly TRBD1 on 6 matching bases. V was trimmed by 3 bases and J by 0 bases, leaving 12 bases between them. Germline V gene data show CDR1 as SNHLY and CDR2 as FYNNEI. The CDR3 has 16 residues. The CDR3 region is CASSDGQSLAKNIQYF. The CDR3 DNA reads as TGTGCCAGCAGTGATGGACAGTCATTAGCCAAAAACATTCAGTACTTC.

V is TRBV5-1 and J is TRBJ1-6; 9 bases match TRBD1. V lost 4 bases, J lost 7 bases, and 9 bases stayed unmatched. Looked up from germline, CDR1 is SGHRS and CDR2 is YFSETQ. The CDR3 extends over 16 amino acids. CDR3 nucleotides: TGCGCCAGCAGCGCCCTAGACAGGGGGGAAAATTCACCCCTCCACTTT. Its protein product is CASSALDRGENSPLHF.

The V gene is TRBV7-8, the J gene TRBJ1-1; maybe TRBD1 (6 bases). The V gene lost 1 base and the J gene lost 1 base, with 7 bases spanning the gap. There are 14 residues in the CDR3. The germline CDR1 and CDR2 sequences are SGHVS and FQNEAQ. CDR3 protein: CASSLGTANTEAFF. CDR3 nucleotides: TGTGCCAGCAGCTTAGGGACAGCGAACACTGAAGCTTTCTTT. The whole variable domain, filled in from reference TRBV7-8 and TRBJ1-1, reads GAGVSQSPRYKVAKRGQDVALRCDPISGHVSLFWYQQALGQGPEFLTYFQNEAQLDKSGLPSDRFFAERPEGSVSTLKIQRTQQEDSAVYLCASSLGTANTEAFFGQGTRLTVV.